This entry is about one T cell receptor beta chain. Antigen: not known. Profiling relied on immunoSEQ multiplex PCR, and the TCRdb table lists in-frame clones only, not all of them. This table holds tens of thousands of clones, about 90% found once. The data are from a study of graft-versus-host responses after intestinal transplantation. Findings of the study overall: Detection of GvH clones occurred in recipient marrow, and some had their first appearance in ileum or blood.

The CDR3 has 12 residues. V lost 4 bases to trimming and J lost 3 bases, with 6 bases between them. Looked up from germline, CDR1 is MNHNY and CDR2 is SVGAGI (reference sequence). The chain has TRBV6-6 and TRBJ1-2; maybe TRBD1 (5 bases). The source was PBMCs, collected about 460 days after intestinal transplantation. The clonotype comes from a human patient who received an intestinal transplant, so some T cells may come from the graft donor. CDR3 DNA: TGTGCCAGCAGTTGGGGGGACTATGGCTACACCTTC. Translated, it gives CASSWGDYGYTF.